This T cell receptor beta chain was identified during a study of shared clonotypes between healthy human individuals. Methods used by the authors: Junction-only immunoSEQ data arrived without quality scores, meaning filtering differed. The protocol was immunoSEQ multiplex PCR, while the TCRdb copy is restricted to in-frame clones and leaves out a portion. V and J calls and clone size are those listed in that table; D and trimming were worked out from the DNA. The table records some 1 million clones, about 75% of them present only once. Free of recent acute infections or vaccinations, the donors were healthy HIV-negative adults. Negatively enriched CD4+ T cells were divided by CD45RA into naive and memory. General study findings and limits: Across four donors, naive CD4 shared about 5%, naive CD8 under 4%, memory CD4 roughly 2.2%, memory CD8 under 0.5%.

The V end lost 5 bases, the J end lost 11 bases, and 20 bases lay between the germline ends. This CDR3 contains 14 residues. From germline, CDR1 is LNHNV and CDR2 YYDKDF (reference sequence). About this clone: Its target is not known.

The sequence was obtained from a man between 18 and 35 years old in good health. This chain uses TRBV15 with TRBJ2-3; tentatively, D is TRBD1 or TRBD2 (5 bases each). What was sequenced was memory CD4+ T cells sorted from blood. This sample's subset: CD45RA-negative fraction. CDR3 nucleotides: TGTGCCACCAGCGCCCGAAGGGACCCCGCGGGGCAGTATTTT. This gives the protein CATSARRDPAGQYF.